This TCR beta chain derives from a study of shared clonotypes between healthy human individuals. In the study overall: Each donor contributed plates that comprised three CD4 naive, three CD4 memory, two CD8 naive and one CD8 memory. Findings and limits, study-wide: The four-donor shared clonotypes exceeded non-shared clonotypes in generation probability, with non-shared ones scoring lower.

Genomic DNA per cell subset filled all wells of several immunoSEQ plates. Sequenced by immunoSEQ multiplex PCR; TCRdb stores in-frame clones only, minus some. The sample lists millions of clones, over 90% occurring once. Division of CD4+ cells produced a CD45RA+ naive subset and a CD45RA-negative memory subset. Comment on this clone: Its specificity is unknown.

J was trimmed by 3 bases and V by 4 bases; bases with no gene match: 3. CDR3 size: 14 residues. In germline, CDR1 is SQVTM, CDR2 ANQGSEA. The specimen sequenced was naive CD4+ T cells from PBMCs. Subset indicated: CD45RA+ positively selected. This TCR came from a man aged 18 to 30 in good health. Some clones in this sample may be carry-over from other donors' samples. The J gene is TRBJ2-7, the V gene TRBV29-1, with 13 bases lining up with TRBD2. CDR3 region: CSVAGLAGVYEQYF. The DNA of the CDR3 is TGCAGCGTTGCAGGACTAGCGGGAGTCTACGAGCAGTACTTC.